What follows describes a single T cell receptor beta chain. The V gene's germline CDR1 is LNHNV and CDR2 YYDKDF (reference sequence). V lost 0 bases and J 4 bases, leaving 15 bases between the germline ends. This CDR3 spans 16 amino acids. This entry belongs to a study of Graves' ophthalmopathy and Graves' hyperthyroidism. RNA transcripts served as template for amplifying TCR beta CDR3 sequences. An initial RT-PCR round employing HTBI primers preceded a second-round multiplex PCR. From the multiplex PCR reads, TCRdb called clonotypes with MiXCR, one entry per CDR3 protein. The sample shows a few hundred thousand distinct CDR3 sequences, approximately 17% of them seen only once.

The sequencing input was peripheral blood. The source is an adult woman with stable Graves' hyperthyroidism. The V and J genes are TRBV15 and TRBJ1-2; D is undetermined. CDR3 protein: CATSRDRRGMFYGYTF. The CDR3 nucleotides read TGTGCCACCAGCAGAGATCGGAGAGGGATGTTCTATGGCTACACCTTC.